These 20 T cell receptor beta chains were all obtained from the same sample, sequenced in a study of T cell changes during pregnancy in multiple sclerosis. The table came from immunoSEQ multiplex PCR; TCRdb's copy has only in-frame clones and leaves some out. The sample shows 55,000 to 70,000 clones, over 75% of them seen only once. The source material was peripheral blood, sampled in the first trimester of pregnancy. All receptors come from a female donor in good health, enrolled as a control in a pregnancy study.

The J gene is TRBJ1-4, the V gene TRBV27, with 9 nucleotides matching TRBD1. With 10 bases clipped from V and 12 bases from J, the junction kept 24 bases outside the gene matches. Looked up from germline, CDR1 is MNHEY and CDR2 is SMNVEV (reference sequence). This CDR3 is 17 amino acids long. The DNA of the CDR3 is TGTGCCACCCCTTCGGGGACAGGGAGGGGGTGGATGAGGGAACTGTTTTTT. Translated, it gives CATPSGTGRGWMRELFF. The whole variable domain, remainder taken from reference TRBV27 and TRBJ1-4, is EAQVTQNPRYLITVTGKKLTVTCSQNMNHEYMSWYRQDPGLGLRQIYYSMNVEVTDKGDVPEGYKVSRKEKRNFPLILESPSPNQTSLYFCATPSGTGRGWMRELFFGSGTQLSVL.

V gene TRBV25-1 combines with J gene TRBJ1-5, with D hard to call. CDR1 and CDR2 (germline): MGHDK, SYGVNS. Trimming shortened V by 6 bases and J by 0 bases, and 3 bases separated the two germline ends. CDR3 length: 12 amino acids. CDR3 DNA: TGTGCCAGCAGGTATAGCAATCAGCCCCAGCATTTT. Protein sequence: CASRYSNQPQHF.

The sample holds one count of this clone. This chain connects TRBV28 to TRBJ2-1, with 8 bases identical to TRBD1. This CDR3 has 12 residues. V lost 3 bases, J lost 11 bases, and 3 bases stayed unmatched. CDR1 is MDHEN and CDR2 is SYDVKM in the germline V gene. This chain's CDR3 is CASSLDRDKQFF. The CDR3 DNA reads TGTGCCAGCAGTTTGGACAGGGATAAGCAGTTCTTC.

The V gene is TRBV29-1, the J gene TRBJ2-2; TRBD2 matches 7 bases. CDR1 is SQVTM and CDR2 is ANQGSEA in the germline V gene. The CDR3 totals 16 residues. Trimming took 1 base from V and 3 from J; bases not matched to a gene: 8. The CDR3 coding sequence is TGCAGCGTTGAAGGGAGGGGAGGGGCGGACACCGGGGAGCTGTTTTTT. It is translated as CSVEGRGGADTGELFF.

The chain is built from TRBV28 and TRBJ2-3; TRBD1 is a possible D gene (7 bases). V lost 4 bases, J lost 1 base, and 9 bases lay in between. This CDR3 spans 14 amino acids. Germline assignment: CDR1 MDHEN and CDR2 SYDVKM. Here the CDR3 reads CASSSGGRTDTQYF. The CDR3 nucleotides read TGTGCCAGCAGTTCAGGGGGGCGCACAGATACGCAGTATTTT. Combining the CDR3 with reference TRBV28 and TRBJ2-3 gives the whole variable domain DVKVTQSSRYLVKRTGEKVFLECVQDMDHENMFWYRQDPGLGLRLIYFSYDVKMKEKGDIPEGYSVSREKKERFSLILESASTNQTSMYLCASSSGGRTDTQYFGPGTRLTVL.

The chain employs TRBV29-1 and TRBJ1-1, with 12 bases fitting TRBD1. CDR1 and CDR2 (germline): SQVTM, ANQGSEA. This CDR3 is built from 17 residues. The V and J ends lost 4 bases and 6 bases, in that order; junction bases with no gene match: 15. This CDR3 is CSVVFLGTGGMAAEAFF. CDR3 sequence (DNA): TGCAGCGTTGTATTTCTGGGGACAGGGGGCATGGCGGCTGAAGCTTTCTTT.

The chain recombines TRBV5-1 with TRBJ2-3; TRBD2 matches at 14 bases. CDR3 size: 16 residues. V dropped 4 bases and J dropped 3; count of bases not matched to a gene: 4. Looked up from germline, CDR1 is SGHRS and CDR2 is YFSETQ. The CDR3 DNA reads TGCGCCAGCAGCCTCAGGACTAGCGGGAGGACAGATACGCAGTATTTT. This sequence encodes CASSLRTSGRTDTQYF.

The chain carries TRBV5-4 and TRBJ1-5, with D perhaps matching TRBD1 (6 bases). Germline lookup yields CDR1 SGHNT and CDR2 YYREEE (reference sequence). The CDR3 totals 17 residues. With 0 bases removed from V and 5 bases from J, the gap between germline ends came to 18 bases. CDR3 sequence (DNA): TGTGCCAGCAGCTTGGGGGGTCGGGGGGCGGAGGATCAGCCCCAGCATTTT. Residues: CASSLGGRGAEDQPQHF.

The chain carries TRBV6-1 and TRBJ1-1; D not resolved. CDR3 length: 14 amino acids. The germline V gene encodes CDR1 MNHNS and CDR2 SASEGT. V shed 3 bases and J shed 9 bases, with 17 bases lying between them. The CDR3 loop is CASSDTETRQKAFF. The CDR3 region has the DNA TGTGCCAGCAGTGACACCGAGACACGCCAGAAAGCTTTCTTT.

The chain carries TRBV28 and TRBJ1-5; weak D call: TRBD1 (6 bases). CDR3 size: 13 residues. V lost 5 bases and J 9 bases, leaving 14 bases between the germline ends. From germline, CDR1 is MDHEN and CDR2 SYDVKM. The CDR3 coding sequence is TGTGCCAGCAGTCCCTCGGACAGCCGGCCCCAGCATTTT. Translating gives CASSPSDSRPQHF.

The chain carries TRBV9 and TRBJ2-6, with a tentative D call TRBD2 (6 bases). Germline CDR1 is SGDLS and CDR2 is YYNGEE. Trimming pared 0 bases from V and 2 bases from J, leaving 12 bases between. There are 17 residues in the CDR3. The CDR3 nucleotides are TGTGCCAGCAGCGTAGCAGGCGCGGGACCTGGGGCCAACGTCCTGACTTTC. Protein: CASSVAGAGPGANVLTF.

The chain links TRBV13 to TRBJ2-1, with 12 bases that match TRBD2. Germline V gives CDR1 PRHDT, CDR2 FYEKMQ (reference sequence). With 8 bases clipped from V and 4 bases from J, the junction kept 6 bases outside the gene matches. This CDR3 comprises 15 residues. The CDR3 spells CASSSGTSGYNEQFF. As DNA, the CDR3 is TGTGCCAGCTCCTCGGGGACTAGCGGGTACAATGAGCAGTTCTTC.

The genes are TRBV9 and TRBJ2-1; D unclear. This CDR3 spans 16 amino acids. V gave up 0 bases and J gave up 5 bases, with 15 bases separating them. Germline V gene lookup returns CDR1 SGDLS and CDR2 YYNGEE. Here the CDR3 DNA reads TGTGCCAGCAGCGTAGCAGTGCCTAGTCCAAACAATGAGCAGTTCTTC. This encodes CASSVAVPSPNNEQFF. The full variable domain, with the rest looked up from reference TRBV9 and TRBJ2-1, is DSGVTQTPKHLITATGQRVTLRCSPRSGDLSVYWYQQSLDQGLQFLIQYYNGEERAKGNILERFSAQQFPDLHSELNLSSLELGDSALYFCASSVAVPSPNNEQFFGPGTRLTVL.

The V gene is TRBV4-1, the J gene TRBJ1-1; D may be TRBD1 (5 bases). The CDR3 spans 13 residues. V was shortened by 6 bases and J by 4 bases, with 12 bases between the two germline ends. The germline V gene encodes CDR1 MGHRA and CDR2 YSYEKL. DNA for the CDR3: TGCGCCAGCAGGGCCACAGGATCCACTGAAGCTTTCTTT. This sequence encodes CASRATGSTEAFF.

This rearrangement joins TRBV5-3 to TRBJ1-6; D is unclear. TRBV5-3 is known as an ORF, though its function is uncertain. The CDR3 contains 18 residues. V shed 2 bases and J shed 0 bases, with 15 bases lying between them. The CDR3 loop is CARSFAGGLDSYNSPLHF. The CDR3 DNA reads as TGTGCCAGAAGCTTCGCGGGCGGGCTCGACTCCTATAATTCACCCCTCCACTTT.

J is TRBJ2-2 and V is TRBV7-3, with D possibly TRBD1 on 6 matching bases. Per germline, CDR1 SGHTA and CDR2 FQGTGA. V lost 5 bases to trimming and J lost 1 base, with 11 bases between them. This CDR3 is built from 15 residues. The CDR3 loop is CASSVDRRNTGELFF. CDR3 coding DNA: TGTGCCAGCAGCGTCGACAGGAGGAACACCGGGGAGCTGTTTTTT.

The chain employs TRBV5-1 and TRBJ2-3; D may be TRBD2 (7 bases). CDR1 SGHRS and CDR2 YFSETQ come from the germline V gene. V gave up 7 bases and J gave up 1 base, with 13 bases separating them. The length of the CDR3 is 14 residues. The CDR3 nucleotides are TGCGCCAGCGGGCCCGGGGGGCGCACAGATACGCAGTATTTT. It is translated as CASGPGGRTDTQYF.

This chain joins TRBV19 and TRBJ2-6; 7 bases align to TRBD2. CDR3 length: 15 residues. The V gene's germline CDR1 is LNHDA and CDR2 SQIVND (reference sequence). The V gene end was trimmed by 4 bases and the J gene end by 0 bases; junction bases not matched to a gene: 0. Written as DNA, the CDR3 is TGTGCCAGTAGTAAGCGGGGCTCTGGGGCCAACGTCCTGACTTTC. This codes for CASSKRGSGANVLTF. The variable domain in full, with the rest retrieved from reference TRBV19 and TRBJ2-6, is DGGITQSPKYLFRKEGQNVTLSCEQNLNHDAMYWYRQDPGQGLRLIYYSQIVNDFQKGDIAEGYSVSREKKESFPLTVTSAQKNPTAFYLCASSKRGSGANVLTFGAGSRLTVL.

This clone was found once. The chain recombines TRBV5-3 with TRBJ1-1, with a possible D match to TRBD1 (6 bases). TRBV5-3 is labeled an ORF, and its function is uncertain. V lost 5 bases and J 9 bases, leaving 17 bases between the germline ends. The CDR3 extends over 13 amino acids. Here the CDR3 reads CARRNARGQKAFF. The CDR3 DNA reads TGTGCCAGAAGGAATGCGAGGGGACAAAAAGCTTTCTTT.

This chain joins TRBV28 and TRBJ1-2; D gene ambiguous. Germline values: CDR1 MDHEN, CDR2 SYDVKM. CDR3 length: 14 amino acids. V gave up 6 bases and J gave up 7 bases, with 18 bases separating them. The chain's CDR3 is CASRVAGREGGYTF. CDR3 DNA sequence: TGTGCCAGCAGGGTAGCCGGGCGGGAGGGTGGCTACACCTTC.